These T cell receptor beta chains were read from a single sample in a study of OX40 agonist ivuxolimab in advanced cancers. TCRdb's table, derived via immunoSEQ multiplex PCR, lists solely in-frame clones and lacks some. The sample carries tens of thousands of clones, 88% recorded once. This specimen consisted of CD4+ or CD8+ T cells sorted from blood, obtained in a trial of the OX40 agonist ivuxolimab. Receptors originate from an adult with an advanced solid tumor such as melanoma, head and neck, liver or kidney cancer. The CDR3 runs from the conserved cysteine through the conserved F or W. A D gene is named only where the DNA matches it firmly. Clone size is given for some rows only: seen once, a few or many times, or a class if the clone is expanded.

j_call	d_call	v_call	clone_size	cdr3_nt	cdr3_aa
TRBJ2-1	TRBD2	TRBV4-2	.	TGTGCCAGCAGCCCGCGGTCTAGCGGGGGGTACAATGAGCAGTTCTTC	CASSPRSSGGYNEQFF
TRBJ2-7	.	TRBV4-1	.	TGCGCCAGCCTATATCGACCCTACGAGCAGTACTTC	CASLYRPYEQYF
TRBJ2-2	.	TRBV9	.	TGTGCCAGCAGCGTAGGGGTGGCCGGGGAGCTGTTTTTT	CASSVGVAGELFF
TRBJ1-5	TRBD1	TRBV7-2	.	TGTGCCAGCAGCCCCCAAAGGGGGCCTGATCAGCCCCAGCATTTT	CASSPQRGPDQPQHF
TRBJ1-1	.	TRBV5-1	once	TGCGCCAGCAGCTCGGACAGAATGAACACTGAAGCTTTCTTT	CASSSDRMNTEAFF
TRBJ2-5	.	TRBV7-2	.	TGTGCCAGCAGCTTTCAGTTTGAAGAGACCCAGTACTTC	CASSFQFEETQYF
TRBJ2-3	.	TRBV6-4	.	TGTGCCAGCACCTCCGCCGGGGCCAAAGAAGATACGCAGTATTTT	CASTSAGAKEDTQYF
TRBJ2-2	TRBD1	TRBV7-6	.	TGTGCCAGTCAAAGGACAGGGAACACCGGGGAGCTGTTTTTT	CASQRTGNTGELFF
TRBJ2-2	.	TRBV5-6	once	TGTGCCAGCAGCTTGGAATCGGGGGTCGAGAGCACCGGGGAGCTGTTTTTT	CASSLESGVESTGELFF
TRBJ1-2	.	TRBV7-2	.	TGTGCCAGCAGCTTAGGGGGAAGTAACTATGGCTACACCTTC	CASSLGGSNYGYTF
TRBJ2-1	.	TRBV7-9	.	TGTGCCAGCAGCGACAGCTACTACTCCTACAATGAGCAGTTCTTC	CASSDSYYSYNEQFF
TRBJ2-7	.	TRBV19	.	TGTGCCAGTAGTCGGGCCCCAACGGGAGAGCAGTACTTC	CASSRAPTGEQYF
TRBJ1-5	.	TRBV9	.	TGTGCCAGCAGCGTAGGGACAGGCAATCAGCCCCAGCATTTT	CASSVGTGNQPQHF
TRBJ1-1	.	TRBV16	.	TGTGCCAGCAGCCAACCGGTGCTTGAAGCTTTCTTT	CASSQPVLEAFF
TRBJ2-5	TRBD2	TRBV7-2	.	TGTGCCAGCAGCCTTGGGGGGGTTGGGGAGACCCAGTACTTC	CASSLGGVGETQYF
TRBJ2-4	.	TRBV2	.	TGTGCCAGCTCTGAACAGCCAGCCAAAAACATTCAGTACTTC	CASSEQPAKNIQYF